This TCR beta chain was documented in a study of technical replicates of blood from several donors (dated by TCRdb to the late 2010s). Library method: the immunoSEQ multiplex PCR assay. The source is immuneACCESS, and TCRdb retained only in-frame sequences with V and J called. Part of the clones is not carried over; for the studies checked, unresolved V genes explain less than half of this, and the remainder is unexplained. Across this sample there are approximately 75,000 clones, with 95% to 98% seen only once. Around 0.18% of the sample rests with the top ten. Trimming removed 2 bases from V and 3 bases from J, leaving 11 bases between the germline ends. CDR3 length: 14 amino acids, cysteine to phenylalanine. This entry keeps only the CDR3 DNA: 42 bases, framed from base 1. According to the germline V gene, CDR1 reads MGHRA and CDR2 reads YSYEKL. This clone was picked up one time. Its specific antigen is unknown. The record has no base qualities; no much larger clone is one base away.

Specimen: T cells isolated from PBMCs. The origin of this receptor is a human donor in good health. The chain employs TRBV4-1 and TRBJ2-7; the D segment cannot be called with confidence. In nucleotides, the sequence is TGCGCCAGCAGCCAACACCAAAATAGCTACGAGCAGTACTTC. The translation is CASSQHQNSYEQYF.